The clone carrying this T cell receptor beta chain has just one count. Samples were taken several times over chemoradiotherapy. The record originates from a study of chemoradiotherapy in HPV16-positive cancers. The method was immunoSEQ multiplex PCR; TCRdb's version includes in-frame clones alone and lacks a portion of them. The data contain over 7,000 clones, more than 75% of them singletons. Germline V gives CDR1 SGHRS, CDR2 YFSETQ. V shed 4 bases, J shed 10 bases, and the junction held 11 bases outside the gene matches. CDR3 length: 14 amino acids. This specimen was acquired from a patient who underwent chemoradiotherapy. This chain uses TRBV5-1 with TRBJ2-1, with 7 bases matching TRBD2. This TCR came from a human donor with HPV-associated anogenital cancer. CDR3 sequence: CASSLGLDPEEQFF. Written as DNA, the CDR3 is TGCGCCAGCAGCCTAGGACTAGACCCTGAGGAGCAGTTCTTC. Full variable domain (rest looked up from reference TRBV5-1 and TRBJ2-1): KAGVTQTPRYLIKTRGQQVTLSCSPISGHRSVSWYQQTPGQGLQFLFEYFSETQRNKGNFPGRFSGRQFSNSRSEMNVSTLELGDSALYLCASSLGLDPEEQFFGPGTRLTVL.